This TCR beta chain was retrieved from a study of T cells in localized non-small cell lung cancer. The assay was immunoSEQ multiplex PCR, and TCRdb's table has in-frame clones only and misses some. The sample carries some 78,000 clones, approximately 85% recorded once. The sequence came from a man aged 35 to 69 with stage I lung adenocarcinoma. The source material was peripheral blood, sampled before any cancer treatment.

CDR3 region: CASSLDGGGNQPQHF. CDR3 bases: TGCGCCAGCTCCTTGGACGGGGGCGGCAATCAGCCCCAGCATTTT. The chain is built from TRBV4-1 and TRBJ1-5; a weak D match, TRBD1 (6 bases). Trimming shortened V by 8 bases and J by 2 bases, and 16 bases separated the two germline ends. The CDR3 is 15 amino acids. CDR1 is MGHRA and CDR2 is YSYEKL in the germline V gene.